Sequencing of this T cell receptor (beta chain) was carried out in a study of shared clonotypes between healthy human individuals. TCRdb's table, derived via immunoSEQ multiplex PCR, lists solely in-frame clones and lacks some. The sample holds 2,500,000 or so clones; just over 90% are singletons and the top ten take more than 0.12%. Germline values: CDR1 MNHEY, CDR2 SMNVEV (reference sequence). The CDR3 has 13 amino acids. V lost 7 bases, J lost 2 bases, and 12 bases lay in between. The table lists this clone with a count of one. What was sequenced was naive CD4+ T cells sorted from blood. The sample's subset: CD45RA+ positively selected. The chain links TRBV27 to TRBJ2-7; D is unclear. This clonotype was obtained from a man younger than 30 in good health. This CDR3 is CASTVLGTYEQYF. Here the CDR3 DNA reads TGTGCCAGCACTGTACTGGGGACCTACGAGCAGTACTTC.